This T cell receptor (beta chain) came from a study of PD-L1 blockade in urothelial cancer. The wider study: Atezolizumab therapy began for patients at some point between 2013 and 2014, dosed at 1,200 mg intravenously every 3 weeks. Analyzed time points were 3 weeks (second dose) and 6 weeks after therapy began. The median T cell count in blood samples was 110,000 to 150,000.

Germline CDR1 LNHDA, CDR2 SQIVND (reference sequence). This CDR3 comprises 14 residues. The V and J ends lost 4 bases and 1 base, in that order; junction bases with no gene match: 3. This table comes from immunoSEQ multiplex PCR, and its TCRdb copy is limited to in-frame clones, with some not included. The table has roughly 100,000 clones, over 65% seen once; the top ten hold under 10%. Sample time point: peripheral blood 6 weeks after treatment start. Patients had urothelial carcinoma that was locally advanced or metastatic. This receptor was obtained from a man in his 70s with urothelial cancer. The chain carries TRBV19 and TRBJ1-1; 7 bases line up with TRBD1. This specimen consisted of PBMCs, obtained around atezolizumab (anti-PD-L1) treatment. CDR3 nucleotide sequence: TGTGCCAGTAGTAGGCAGGGGGGGAACACTGAAGCTTTCTTT. Translation gives CASSRQGGNTEAFF.